Described below is a single T cell receptor beta chain sequence and its context. In germline, CDR1 is SGHDT, CDR2 YYEEEE. V lost 0 bases and J lost 4, with 18 bases in between. The CDR3 is made up of 17 amino acids. The data were taken from a study of control samples from healthy donors and cancer patients. Sequencing used immunoSEQ multiplex PCR; TCRdb keeps in-frame clones, though not all of them. The sample lists around 150,000 clones, approximately 90% occurring once. The chain couples TRBV5-6 to TRBJ2-3, with D possibly TRBD1 on 6 matching bases. Sequenced material: blood. The source is a man in his thirties or forties in good health. The CDR3 sequence is CASSLGTDSGAADTQYF. The CDR3 nucleotides are TGTGCCAGCAGCTTGGGGACAGATTCCGGGGCGGCAGATACGCAGTATTTT. The full variable domain, with the rest looked up from reference TRBV5-6 and TRBJ2-3, is DAGVTQSPTHLIKTRGQQVTLRCSPKSGHDTVSWYQQALGQGPQFIFQYYEEEERQRGNFPDRFSGHQFPNYSSELNVNALLLGDSALYLCASSLGTDSGAADTQYFGPGTRLTVL.